A single sample is the source of the 13 T cell receptor beta chains below, sequenced in a study of blood T cells in healthy people across ages. Through a sample-barcoded 5' primer and a J-beta primer mix, a second PCR was run for roughly 6 to 11 cycles. One entry per CDR3 protein, called by TCRdb with MiXCR from the 5' RACE reads. The profile shows 600,000 to 850,000 distinct CDR3 sequences, more than 40% of them singletons. The sequenced sample consisted of blood. The receptors originated from a woman aged 60-75 years in good health.

This clonotype was seen at least ten times. The genes are TRBV4-3 and TRBJ2-3; 8 bases match TRBD2. V shed 4 bases, J shed 4 bases, and the junction held 10 bases outside the gene matches. The CDR3 consists of 16 residues. The germline V gene encodes CDR1 LGHNA and CDR2 YSLEER. The CDR3 DNA reads TGCGCCAGCAGCCCATCCTACAGCGGGAGAGCAGATACGCAGTATTTT. This encodes CASSPSYSGRADTQYF.

This clonotype was detected only once. The CDR3 spells CAWNPTGGIQETQYF. Written as DNA, the CDR3 is TGTGCCTGGAACCCGACAGGGGGGATCCAAGAGACCCAGTACTTC. The V gene is TRBV30, the J gene TRBJ2-5; 9 bases fit TRBD1. The germline gives CDR1 GTSNPN, CDR2 SVGIG (reference sequence). J gave up 1 base and V 4 bases, and 7 bases lay outside the gene matches. The CDR3 is made up of 15 amino acids.

This clonotype has only a few counts. The V and J genes are TRBV7-9 and TRBJ1-1; 9 nucleotides line up with TRBD1. There are 14 residues in the CDR3. V shed 5 bases and J 4 bases; nucleotides not matched to a gene: 5. Germline values: CDR1 SEHNR, CDR2 FQNEAQ (reference sequence). In nucleotides, the CDR3 is TGTGCCAGCAGCCGACAGGGGGAGGGCACTGAAGCTTTCTTT. Translated, it gives CASSRQGEGTEAFF.

In this sample, this clonotype turned up many times. The chain employs TRBV10-3 and TRBJ2-3; 10 bases agree with TRBD2. The junction had 3 bases not matched to a gene; V was cut back by 7 bases and J by 5 bases. CDR1 ENHRY and CDR2 SYGVKD come from the germline V gene. The CDR3 is 13 residues long. CDR3 sequence reads: CAITRTSGDTQYF. The CDR3 DNA sequence: TGTGCCATCACCCGGACTAGCGGAGATACGCAGTATTTT.

This chain connects TRBV11-2 to TRBJ1-1; 7 nucleotides match TRBD1. Germline V gives CDR1 SGHAT, CDR2 FQNNGV. This CDR3 region has 16 residues. V shed 2 bases, J shed 8 bases, and the junction held 14 bases outside the gene matches. The CDR3 bases are TGTGCCAGCAGCTTAACCTTAATAAGACAGGGTTTCGAAGCTTTCTTT. Translated, it gives CASSLTLIRQGFEAFF.

The chain is built from TRBV6-2 or TRBV6-3 and TRBJ2-1; 9 bases agree with TRBD1. The germline CDR1 and CDR2 sequences are MNHEY and SVGEGT. The CDR3 is made up of 18 amino acids. V was pared by 5 bases and J by 8 bases, with 19 bases of the junction left unmatched. CDR3 protein: CASSPGQGGFSSLYEQFF. For the CDR3, the DNA is TGTGCCAGCAGTCCGGGACAGGGAGGATTTTCTTCGTTATATGAGCAGTTCTTC.

This clonotype was found a few times. The rearrangement joins TRBV11-2 to TRBJ2-1, with TRBD2 matching 8 bases. The CDR3 length is 16 residues. Germline trimming cut 1 base from V and 9 bases from J; bases unmatched to any gene: 11. Germline V gives CDR1 SGHAT, CDR2 FQNNGV. The CDR3 sequence is CASSLAGGTYKGEQFF. The CDR3 region has the DNA TGTGCCAGCAGCTTAGCGGGGGGGACTTACAAGGGTGAGCAGTTCTTC.

Remarks on this clonotype: One end of the junction is discordant with germline, which a read error may explain. This chain connects TRBV12-3 or TRBV12-4 to TRBJ1-1; D remains ambiguous. CDR3 length: 11 amino acids. This CDR3 reads CVSTPYTEAFF. The CDR3 DNA is TGTGTCAGCACCCCCTACACTGAAGCTTTCTTT.

Relative to its sample, this clonotype is medium-sized. One base away lies a much larger clone, so this may be a sequencing read error. The chain carries TRBV28 and TRBJ2-1; D remains unclear. Deletions cut 2 bases from V and 0 bases from J, with 11 bases between. CDR3 size: 16 residues. Germline CDR1 is MDHEN and CDR2 is SYDVKM. Here the CDR3 reads CASSLEAWSSYNEQFF. CDR3 nucleotides: TGTGCCAGCAGTTTAGAGGCTTGGAGCTCCTACAATGAGCAGTTCTTC.

The chain uses TRBV29-1 and TRBJ1-2; tentatively, D is TRBD1 (5 bases). The germline V gene has CDR1 SQVTM and CDR2 ANQGSEA. The V and J ends lost 1 base and 8 bases respectively, with 17 bases between them. This CDR3 has 14 amino acids. The chain's CDR3 is CSVEAATGVGGYTF. For the CDR3, the DNA is TGCAGCGTTGAAGCGGCGACGGGGGTGGGCGGCTACACCTTC.

This chain links TRBV7-3 with TRBJ2-5; 8 positions match TRBD2. V lost 4 bases to trimming and J lost 2 bases; unmatched junction nucleotides: 6. Germline V gene lookup returns CDR1 SGHTA and CDR2 FQGTGA. The CDR3 extends over 15 amino acids. The DNA for the CDR3 is TGTGCCAGCAGCTCCCGGGGGGGGGATCAAGAGACCCAGTACTTC. This gives the protein CASSSRGGDQETQYF.

V is TRBV11-3 and J is TRBJ2-7, with 15 nucleotides matching TRBD2. The CDR3 covers 17 residues. The germline V gene has CDR1 SGHNT and CDR2 YENEEA. The trim removed 1 base at V and 7 bases at J, leaving 8 bases unmatched. The CDR3 sequence is CASSLGTSGRALDEQYF. CDR3 nucleotides: TGTGCCAGCAGCTTAGGGACTAGCGGGAGGGCCTTGGATGAGCAGTACTTC.

This clonotype was found a few times. V usage is TRBV10-3 and J usage is TRBJ2-3; TRBD2 agrees at 12 bases. CDR3 length equals 16 residues. Germline CDR1 ENHRY, CDR2 SYGVKD. The V gene end was trimmed by 11 bases and the J gene end by 1 base; junction bases not matched to a gene: 10. CDR3: CAVGLAGFGGTDTQYF. As DNA, the CDR3 is TGTGCCGTCGGACTAGCGGGGTTTGGTGGCACAGATACGCAGTATTTT.